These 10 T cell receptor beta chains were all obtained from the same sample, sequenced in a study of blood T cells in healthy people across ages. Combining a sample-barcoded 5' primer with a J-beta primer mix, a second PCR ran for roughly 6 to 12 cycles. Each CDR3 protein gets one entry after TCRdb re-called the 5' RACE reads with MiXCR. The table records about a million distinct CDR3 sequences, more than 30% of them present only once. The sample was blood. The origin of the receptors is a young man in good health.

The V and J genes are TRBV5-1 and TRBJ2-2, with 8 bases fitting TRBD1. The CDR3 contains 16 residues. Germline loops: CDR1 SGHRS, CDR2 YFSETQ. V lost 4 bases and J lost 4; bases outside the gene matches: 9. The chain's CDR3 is CASSRIGTGGTGELFF. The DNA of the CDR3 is TGCGCCAGCAGCCGAATAGGGACAGGTGGCACCGGGGAGCTGTTTTTT.

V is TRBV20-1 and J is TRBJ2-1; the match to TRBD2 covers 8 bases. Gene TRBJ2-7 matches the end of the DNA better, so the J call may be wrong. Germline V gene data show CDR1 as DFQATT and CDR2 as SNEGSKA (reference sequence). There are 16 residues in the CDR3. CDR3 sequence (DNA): TGCAGTGCTACTTCAAGCGGGGGAAGCTCCTACAATGAGCAGTACTTC. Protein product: CSATSSGGSSYNEQYF.

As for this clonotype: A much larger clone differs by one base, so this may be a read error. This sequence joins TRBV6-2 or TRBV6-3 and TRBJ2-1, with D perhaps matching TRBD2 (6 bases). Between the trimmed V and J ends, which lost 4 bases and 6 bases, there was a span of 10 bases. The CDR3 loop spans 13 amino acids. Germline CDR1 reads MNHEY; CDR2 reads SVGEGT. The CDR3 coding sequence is TGTGCCAGCAGTTGCGGGGTTGGCAATGAGCAGTTCTTC. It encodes CASSCGVGNEQFF.

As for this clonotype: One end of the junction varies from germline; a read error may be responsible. The CDR3 DNA reads as TGTGCCAGCAGAGAAGGTGGCTACACCTTC. It is translated as CASREGGYTF. The chain employs TRBV2 and TRBJ1-2; D gene uncertain. This CDR3 spans 10 amino acids. Germline V gene data show CDR1 as SNHLY and CDR2 as FYNNEI.

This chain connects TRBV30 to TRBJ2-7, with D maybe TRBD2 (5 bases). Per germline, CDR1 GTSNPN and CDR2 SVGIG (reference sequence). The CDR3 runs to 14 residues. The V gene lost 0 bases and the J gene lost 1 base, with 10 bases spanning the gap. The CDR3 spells CAWSVAGISYEQYF. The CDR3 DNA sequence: TGTGCCTGGAGTGTTGCCGGGATTTCCTACGAGCAGTACTTC.

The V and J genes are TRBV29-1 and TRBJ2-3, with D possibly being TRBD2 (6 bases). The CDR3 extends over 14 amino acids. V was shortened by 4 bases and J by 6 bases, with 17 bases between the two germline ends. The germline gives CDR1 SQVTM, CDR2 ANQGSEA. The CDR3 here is CSVAFAGIRDTQYF. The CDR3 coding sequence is TGCAGCGTTGCTTTCGCGGGAATCCGGGATACGCAGTATTTT.

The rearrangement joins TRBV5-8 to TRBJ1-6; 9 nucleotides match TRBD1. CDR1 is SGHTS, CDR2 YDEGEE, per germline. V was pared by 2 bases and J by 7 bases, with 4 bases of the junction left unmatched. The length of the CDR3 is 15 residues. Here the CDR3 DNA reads TGTGCCAGCAGCTTCGACAGGGGGACGAATTCACCCCTCCACTTT. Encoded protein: CASSFDRGTNSPLHF.

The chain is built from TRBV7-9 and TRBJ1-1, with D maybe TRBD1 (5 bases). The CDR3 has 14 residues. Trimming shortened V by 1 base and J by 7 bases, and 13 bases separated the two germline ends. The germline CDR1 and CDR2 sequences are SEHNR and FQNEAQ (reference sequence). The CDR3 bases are TGTGCCAGCAGCTTAGAAGGGGTAATCGGTGAAGCTTTCTTT. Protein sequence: CASSLEGVIGEAFF.

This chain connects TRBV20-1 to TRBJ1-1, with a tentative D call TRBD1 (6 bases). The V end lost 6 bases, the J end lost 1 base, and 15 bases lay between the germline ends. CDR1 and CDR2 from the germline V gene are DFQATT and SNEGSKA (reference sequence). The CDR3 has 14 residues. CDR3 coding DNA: TGCAGTGCCCCCCGGGGGGCGACGAACACTGAAGCTTTCTTT. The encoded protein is CSAPRGATNTEAFF.

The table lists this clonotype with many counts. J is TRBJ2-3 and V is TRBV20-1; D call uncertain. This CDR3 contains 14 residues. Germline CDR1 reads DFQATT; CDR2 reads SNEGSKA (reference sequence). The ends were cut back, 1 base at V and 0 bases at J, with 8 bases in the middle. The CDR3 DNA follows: TGCAGTGCTAGAGGCCCGGGTAGCACAGATACGCAGTATTTT. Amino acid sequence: CSARGPGSTDTQYF.